This TCR beta chain was sequenced for a study of blood T cells in healthy people across ages. The CDR3 extends over 14 amino acids. Per germline, CDR1 DFQATT and CDR2 SNEGSKA (reference sequence). Turning to this clonotype: Germline is not matched at one junction end, which may reflect a read error.

A second PCR, run for roughly 7 to 12 cycles, used a sample-barcoded 5' primer plus a J-beta primer mix. Researchers report that a template-switch adaptor with 12 random nucleotides tagged each cDNA molecule. From each sample, at least 2.5 million paired-end reads containing CDR3 were obtained. In TCRdb, the 5' RACE reads were re-called with MiXCR into one record per CDR3 protein. The sample consists of about 930,000 distinct CDR3 sequences, almost 30% of them appearing once. The data were also submitted as part of a second study, on T cells of mothers and their children. This second study notes: A few mothers and their six children, all healthy Caucasians, donated. The authors found no persistent microchimeric T cell clones.

The TCR originated in a woman in her thirties or forties in good health. This chain joins TRBV20-1 and TRBJ2-1, with D perhaps TRBD1 (6 bases). Sequenced: blood. This CDR3 reads CSASVTGPYSEQFF. The CDR3 DNA reads TGCAGTGCTAGCGTAACAGGGCCGTACAGTGAGCAGTTCTTC.